The sequence of this T cell receptor beta chain was determined in a study of radiotherapy plus CTLA-4 blockade in lung cancer. Study details: Among all patients, approximately 17% showed objective responses, while 30% to 35% had disease control. Study findings and constraints: Reports state that early shifts in blood T cell clones, with interferon-beta, best predicted response. Blood-borne expansion of tumor-derived TCR clones followed radiotherapy plus ipilimumab.

Measured with immunoSEQ multiplex PCR; TCRdb has only the in-frame clones, and not every one. The table has 70,000 to 95,000 clones, about 87% seen once. With regard to this clone: Its cognate antigen is unknown.

Those patients who had chemo-refractory metastatic non-small-cell lung cancer were given focal radiation along with CTLA-4 blockade through ipilimumab. Germline V gene lookup returns CDR1 MNHEY and CDR2 SMNVEV (reference sequence). The CDR3 length is 16 residues. Trimming took off 3 bases at V and 2 bases at J, with 17 bases between the two ends. The material sequenced was peripheral blood, taken from a patient treated with radiotherapy plus ipilimumab. The TCR originated in a human donor with non-small cell lung cancer that progressed on radiotherapy plus ipilimumab. The rearrangement links TRBV27 to TRBJ2-7; D is unclear. CDR3 residues: CASSFGPPPNPYEQYF. The CDR3 nucleotides are TGTGCCAGCAGTTTTGGACCGCCCCCAAACCCCTACGAGCAGTACTTC.